A single T cell receptor (beta chain) is shown here with its context. As yet, its antigen is unknown. The data stem from a study of cytomegalovirus exposure and HLA in healthy donors. Findings of the study overall: The study put under 200 TCR beta chains on its list as cytomegalovirus-associated.

Using immunoSEQ multiplex PCR, the repertoire was profiled, and TCRdb retains in-frame clones only, with some absent. The repertoire holds approximately 160,000 clones, over 85% seen once, with approximately 10% in the top ten. The CDR3 has 15 residues. The germline V gene has CDR1 MNHNY and CDR2 SVGAGI (reference sequence). With 3 bases removed from V and 0 bases from J, the gap between germline ends came to 8 bases. This sequence was found in a woman aged 18-30 years in good health and CMV-seropositive. Sequencing used PBMCs. V and J are TRBV6-6 and TRBJ1-4; D not resolved. The CDR3 region has the DNA TGTGCCAGCAGTTATTCTTCAGCAACTAATGAAAAACTGTTTTTT. Protein product: CASSYSSATNEKLFF.